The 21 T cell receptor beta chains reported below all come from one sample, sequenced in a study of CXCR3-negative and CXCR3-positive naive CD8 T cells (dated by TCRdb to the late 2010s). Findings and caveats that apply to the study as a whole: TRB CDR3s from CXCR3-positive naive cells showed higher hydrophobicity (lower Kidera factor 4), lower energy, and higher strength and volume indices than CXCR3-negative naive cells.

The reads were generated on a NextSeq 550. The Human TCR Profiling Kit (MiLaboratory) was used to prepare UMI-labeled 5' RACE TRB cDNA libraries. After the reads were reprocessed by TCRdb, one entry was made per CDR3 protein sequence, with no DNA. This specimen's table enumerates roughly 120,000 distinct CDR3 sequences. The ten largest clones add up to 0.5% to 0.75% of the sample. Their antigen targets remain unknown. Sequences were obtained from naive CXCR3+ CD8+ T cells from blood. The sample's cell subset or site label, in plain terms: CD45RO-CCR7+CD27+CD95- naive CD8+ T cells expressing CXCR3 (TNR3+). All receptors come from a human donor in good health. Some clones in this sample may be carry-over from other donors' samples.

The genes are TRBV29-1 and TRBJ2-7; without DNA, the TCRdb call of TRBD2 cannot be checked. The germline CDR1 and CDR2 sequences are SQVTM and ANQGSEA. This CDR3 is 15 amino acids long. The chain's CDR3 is CSVEDGPDSSYEQYF.

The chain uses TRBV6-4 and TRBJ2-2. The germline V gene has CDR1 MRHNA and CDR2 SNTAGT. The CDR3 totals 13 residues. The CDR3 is CASSGQNTGELFF.

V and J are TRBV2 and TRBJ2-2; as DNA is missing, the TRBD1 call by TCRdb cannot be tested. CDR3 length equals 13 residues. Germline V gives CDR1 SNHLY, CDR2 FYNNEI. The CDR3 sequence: CVTGASATGELFF.

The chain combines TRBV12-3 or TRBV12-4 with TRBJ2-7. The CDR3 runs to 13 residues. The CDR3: CASSLASPYEQYF.

The CDR3 is CASSLGTSGGVTDTQYF. The chain recombines TRBV12-3 or TRBV12-4 with TRBJ2-3; no DNA is available, so the TRBD2 call from TCRdb remains unchecked. CDR3 length: 17 amino acids.

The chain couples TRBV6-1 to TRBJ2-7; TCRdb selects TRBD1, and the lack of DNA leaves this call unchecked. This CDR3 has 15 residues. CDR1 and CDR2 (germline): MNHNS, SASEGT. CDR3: CASSIKPGTGNEQYF.

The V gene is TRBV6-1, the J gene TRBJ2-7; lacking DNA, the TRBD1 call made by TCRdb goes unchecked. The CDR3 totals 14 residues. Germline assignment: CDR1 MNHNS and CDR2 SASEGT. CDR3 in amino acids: CASSEQGAAYEQYF.

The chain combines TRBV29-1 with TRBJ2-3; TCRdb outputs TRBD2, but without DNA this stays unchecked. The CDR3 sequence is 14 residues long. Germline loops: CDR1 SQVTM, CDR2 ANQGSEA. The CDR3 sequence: CSVSGGRYTDTQYF.

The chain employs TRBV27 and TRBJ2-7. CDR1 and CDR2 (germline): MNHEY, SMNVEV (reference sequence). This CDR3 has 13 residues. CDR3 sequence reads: CASSLSQPYEQYF.

The CDR3: CASSFGTGYTEAFF. The rearrangement joins TRBV5-6 to TRBJ1-1; checking the TCRdb D call of TRBD1 is not possible without DNA. Germline CDR1 reads SGHDT; CDR2 reads YYEEEE. CDR3 length: 14 residues.

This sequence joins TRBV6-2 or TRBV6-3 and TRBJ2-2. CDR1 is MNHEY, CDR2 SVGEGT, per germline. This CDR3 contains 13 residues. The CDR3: CASSTTNTGELFF.

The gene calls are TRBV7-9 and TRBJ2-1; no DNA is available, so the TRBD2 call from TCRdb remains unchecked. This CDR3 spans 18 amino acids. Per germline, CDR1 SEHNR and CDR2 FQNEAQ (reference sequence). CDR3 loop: CASSLVDPVMGGLNEQFF.

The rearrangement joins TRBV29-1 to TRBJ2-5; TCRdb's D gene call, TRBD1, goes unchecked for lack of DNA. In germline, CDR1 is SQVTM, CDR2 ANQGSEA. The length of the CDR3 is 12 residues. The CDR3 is CSVESPFETQYF.

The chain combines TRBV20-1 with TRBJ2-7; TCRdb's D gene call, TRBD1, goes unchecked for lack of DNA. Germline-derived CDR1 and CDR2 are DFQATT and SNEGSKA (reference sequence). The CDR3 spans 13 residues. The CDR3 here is CSAREQAFYEQYF.

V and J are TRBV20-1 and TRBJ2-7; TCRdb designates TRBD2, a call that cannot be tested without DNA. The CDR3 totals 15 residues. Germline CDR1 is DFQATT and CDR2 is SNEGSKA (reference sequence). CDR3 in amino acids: CSASPLAGDTYEQYF.

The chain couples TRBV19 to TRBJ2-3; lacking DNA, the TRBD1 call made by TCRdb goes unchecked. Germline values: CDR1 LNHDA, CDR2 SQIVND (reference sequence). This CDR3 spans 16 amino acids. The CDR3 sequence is CASSIGGGIRTDTQYF. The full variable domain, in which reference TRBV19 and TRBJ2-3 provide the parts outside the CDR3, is DGGITQSPKYLFRKEGQNVTLSCEQNLNHDAMYWYRQDPGQGLRLIYYSQIVNDFQKGDIAEGYSVSREKKESFPLTVTSAQKNPTAFYLCASSIGGGIRTDTQYFGPGTRLTVL.

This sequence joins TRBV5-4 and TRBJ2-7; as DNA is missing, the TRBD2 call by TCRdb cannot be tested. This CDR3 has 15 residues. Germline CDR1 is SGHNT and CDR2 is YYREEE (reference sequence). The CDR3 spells CASSLLTGGFHEQYF.

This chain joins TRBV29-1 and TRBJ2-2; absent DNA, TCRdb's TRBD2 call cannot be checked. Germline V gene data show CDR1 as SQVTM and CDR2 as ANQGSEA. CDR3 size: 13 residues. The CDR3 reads CSVEPWEDGELFF.

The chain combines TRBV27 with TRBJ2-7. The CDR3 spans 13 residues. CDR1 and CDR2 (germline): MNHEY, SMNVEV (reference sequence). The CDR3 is CASSHGPSYEQYF.

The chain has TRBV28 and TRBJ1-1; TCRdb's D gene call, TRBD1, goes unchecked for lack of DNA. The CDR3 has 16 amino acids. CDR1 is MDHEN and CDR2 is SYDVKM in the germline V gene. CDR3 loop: CASSLGEWGASTEAFF.

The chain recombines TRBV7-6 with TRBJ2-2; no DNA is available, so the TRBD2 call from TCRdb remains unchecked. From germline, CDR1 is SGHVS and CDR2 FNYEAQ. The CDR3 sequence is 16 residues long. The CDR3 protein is CASSPPGGGNTGELFF. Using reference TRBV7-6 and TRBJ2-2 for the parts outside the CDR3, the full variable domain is GAGVSQSPRYKVTKRGQDVALRCDPISGHVSLYWYRQALGQGPEFLTYFNYEAQQDKSGLPNDRFSAERPEGSISTLTIQRTEQRDSAMYRCASSPPGGGNTGELFFGEGSRLTVL.